The rows below give T cell receptor beta chains drawn from one sample of a study of T-cell memory formation after mild COVID-19. Each CDR3 protein gets one entry after TCRdb re-called the 5' RACE reads with MiXCR. The sample lists roughly 250,000 distinct CDR3 sequences; around 17% were seen once. Sequencing was done on a sample of PBMCs or a T cell subset sorted from them (not recorded which). These receptor sequences come from a man between 18 and 35 years old who had mild COVID-19 (a few samples of this study predate the infection). Cell type and time point are not known. CDR3s include the opening cysteine and the closing phenylalanine or tryptophan. D genes are given only for firm matches. Size tells how often a clone was seen (once, few, many) or the class of an expanded clone, and some rows leave it out.

d_gene	v_gene	abundance	j_gene	CDR3aa	CDR3nt
-	TRBV7-2	-	TRBJ2-2	CASSKAATANTGELFF	TGTGCCAGCAGCAAAGCGGCAACAGCGAACACCGGGGAGCTGTTTTTT
TRBD2	TRBV2	-	TRBJ2-5	CASGLAGVQETQYF	TGTGCCAGCGGGCTAGCGGGGGTCCAAGAGACCCAGTACTTC
TRBD2	TRBV29-1	-	TRBJ2-5	CSVEALSSGLGQYF	TGCAGCGTTGAAGCGTTGTCTAGCGGGCTGGGCCAGTACTTC
-	TRBV25-1	-	TRBJ1-4	CASSVTGRMRKLFF	TGTGCCAGCAGTGTTACAGGGCGGATGAGAAAACTGTTTTTT
TRBD2	TRBV28	-	TRBJ2-5	CASRIGTRVTQYF	TGTGCCAGCAGAATCGGGACTAGAGTTACCCAGTACTTC
-	TRBV6-5	few	TRBJ2-3	CASSTQRDTSLTSSQYF	TGTGCCAGCAGTACCCAGAGGGACACCTCCCTTACCAGTTCGCAGTATTTT
-	TRBV6-6	few	TRBJ2-3	CASSYPGTDTQYF	TGTGCCAGCAGTTACCCGGGCACAGATACGCAGTATTTT
TRBD1	TRBV4-1	-	TRBJ1-2	CASSPGQGVYGYTF	TGCGCCAGCAGCCCGGGACAGGGTGTATATGGCTACACCTTC
-	TRBV30	few	TRBJ1-5	CAWSGGAGSNQPQHF	TGTGCCTGGAGTGGAGGGGCCGGTAGCAATCAGCCCCAGCATTTT
-	TRBV7-8	-	TRBJ2-5	CASSLEYQETQYF	TGTGCCAGCAGCTTAGAGTACCAAGAGACCCAGTACTTC
TRBD2	TRBV7-2	-	TRBJ2-3	CASILRLAGGYTDTQYF	TGTGCCAGCATCCTAAGGCTGGCGGGGGGTTACACAGATACGCAGTATTTT
-	TRBV6-2/TRBV6-3	-	TRBJ1-1	CASGHGWNTEAFF	TGTGCCAGCGGACACGGTTGGAACACTGAAGCTTTCTTT
-	TRBV5-6	-	TRBJ1-5	CASSLLGGARRDQPQHF	TGTGCCAGCAGCTTGCTTGGAGGGGCCAGGCGGGACCAGCCCCAGCATTTT
TRBD1	TRBV28	-	TRBJ1-5	CASKESRGLVQPQHF	TGTGCCAGCAAAGAGTCCAGGGGGTTGGTTCAGCCCCAGCATTTT
TRBD1	TRBV6-2/TRBV6-3	-	TRBJ2-2	CASSYSTGTGGFRELFF	TGTGCCAGCAGTTACTCCACCGGGACAGGGGGCTTTCGGGAGCTGTTTTTT
-	TRBV27	few	TRBJ2-4	CASSSNPDILAKNIQYF	TGTGCCAGCAGTTCAAACCCCGACATTTTAGCCAAAAACATTCAGTACTTC
-	TRBV20-1	few	TRBJ1-1	CSVTGDTEAFF	TGCAGTGTCACGGGGGACACTGAAGCTTTCTTT
-	TRBV20-1	-	TRBJ2-3	CSAPDLAHTDTQYF	TGCAGTGCTCCGGACTTAGCCCACACAGATACGCAGTATTTT
-	TRBV20-1	few	TRBJ2-2	CSVPGVSGELFF	TGCAGTGTCCCGGGGGTCTCCGGGGAGCTGTTTTTT
-	TRBV4-2	-	TRBJ2-1	CASSHRGPAPNEQFF	TGTGCCAGCAGCCATAGGGGCCCGGCCCCCAATGAGCAGTTCTTC
TRBD1	TRBV7-2	few	TRBJ1-2	CASSLHPQGWVGYTF	TGTGCCAGCAGCCTCCACCCACAGGGGTGGGTTGGCTACACCTTC
-	TRBV12-3/TRBV12-4	many	TRBJ1-2	CASSPGSYGYTF	TGTGCCAGCAGCCCGGGATCTTATGGCTACACCTTC
-	TRBV18	few	TRBJ1-5	CASSPDGANQPQHF	TGTGCCAGCTCACCAGACGGAGCCAATCAGCCCCAGCATTTT
-	TRBV7-2	-	TRBJ2-5	CASSPPARYETQYF	TGTGCCAGCAGCCCACCTGCCCGGTATGAGACCCAGTACTTC
-	TRBV7-9	few	TRBJ2-7	CASSRSSYEQYF	TGTGCCAGCAGCCGGAGCTCCTACGAGCAGTACTTC
-	TRBV6-2/TRBV6-3	few	TRBJ2-1	CASSWALSYNEQFF	TGTGCCAGCAGTTGGGCCCTCTCCTACAATGAGCAGTTCTTC
-	TRBV5-1	few	TRBJ1-6	CASSWGAGEPLHF	TGCGCCAGCAGCTGGGGGGCGGGAGAACCCCTCCACTTT
TRBD1	TRBV27	-	TRBJ1-2	CASSFNRQGAVYGYTF	TGTGCCAGCAGTTTCAACCGACAGGGGGCGGTTTATGGCTACACCTTC
-	TRBV15	few	TRBJ2-3	CATSLGLNTDTQYF	TGTGCCACCAGCTTAGGACTGAACACAGATACGCAGTATTTT
-	TRBV7-9	few	TRBJ2-5	CASSVTGGKTQYF	TGTGCCAGCAGCGTAACTGGGGGCAAGACCCAGTACTTC
TRBD2	TRBV12-3/TRBV12-4	-	TRBJ2-1	CASSLGLAGESSYNEQFF	TGTGCCAGCAGTTTAGGACTAGCGGGGGAGAGCTCCTACAATGAGCAGTTCTTC
-	TRBV9	few	TRBJ2-1	CASSVGENEQFF	TGTGCCAGCAGCGTAGGAGAAAATGAGCAGTTCTTC
-	TRBV24-1	-	TRBJ2-3	CATTPSPTDTQYF	TGTGCCACAACCCCTAGCCCCACAGATACGCAGTATTTT
TRBD1	TRBV5-1	-	TRBJ2-5	CASSPGTGPEETQYF	TGCGCCAGCAGCCCGGGGACAGGGCCGGAGGAGACCCAGTACTTC
-	TRBV19	few	TRBJ2-5	CASSTTDQETQYF	TGTGCCAGTAGTACTACGGACCAAGAGACCCAGTACTTC
TRBD1	TRBV4-3	few	TRBJ1-5	CASSQDFGQESQPQHF	TGCGCCAGCAGCCAGGATTTTGGACAGGAGAGTCAGCCCCAGCATTTT
-	TRBV20-1	few	TRBJ1-1	CSGWGRDTEAFF	TGCAGTGGGTGGGGCAGGGACACTGAAGCTTTCTTT
-	TRBV5-1	-	TRBJ2-1	CASSLVLGYPDNEQFF	TGCGCCAGCAGCTTGGTGCTCGGTTATCCGGACAATGAGCAGTTCTTT
-	TRBV12-3/TRBV12-4	few	TRBJ2-2	CASSLHRTSLNTGELFF	TGTGCCAGCAGTTTGCACAGGACTTCTCTGAACACCGGGGAGCTGTTTTTT
-	TRBV19	few	TRBJ2-7	CASSISPASYEQYF	TGTGCCAGTAGTATCTCGCCGGCCTCCTACGAGCAGTACTTC
-	TRBV2	few	TRBJ2-2	CASSTQGVDTGELFF	TGTGCCAGCAGCACCCAGGGAGTTGATACCGGGGAGCTGTTTTTT
TRBD1	TRBV5-1	few	TRBJ2-1	CASSQTGEAYNEQFF	TGCGCCAGTTCTCAGACAGGGGAGGCCTACAATGAGCAGTTCTTC
TRBD2	TRBV5-1	few	TRBJ2-3	CASNRGGRGTDTQYF	TGCGCCAGCAACCGCGGGGGGCGCGGCACAGATACGCAGTATTTT
-	TRBV7-2	many	TRBJ1-5	CASSLGGANQPQHF	TGTGCCAGCAGCTTGGGGGGCGCAAATCAGCCCCAGCATTTT
-	TRBV18	few	TRBJ2-7	CASSTQGSSYEQYF	TGTGCCAGCTCAACCCAGGGGAGCTCCTACGAGCAGTACTTC
-	TRBV28	few	TRBJ1-1	CASSLTGGHTEAFF	TGTGCCAGCAGTTTAACGGGGGGCCACACTGAAGCTTTCTTT
TRBD2	TRBV7-2	few	TRBJ2-4	CASSLVIRGGAAKNIQYF	TGTGCCAGCAGCTTAGTAATCCGCGGGGGGGCCGCCAAAAACATTCAGTACTTC
TRBD1	TRBV25-1	-	TRBJ1-1	CASSGQGRGNTEAFF	TGTGCCAGCAGTGGACAGGGTAGGGGGAACACTGAAGCTTTCTTT
-	TRBV29-1	many	TRBJ2-1	CSGGSSSYNEQFF	TGCAGCGGTGGATCCAGCTCCTACAATGAGCAGTTCTTC
-	TRBV7-2	few	TRBJ2-3	CASSFTHTTDTQYF	TGTGCCAGCAGTTTTACACATACCACAGATACGCAGTATTTT